This T cell receptor (beta chain) is from a study of T cell responses to AZD1222 COVID-19 vaccine. Findings of the study overall: The study sampled repertoires only after the peak T cell response. Spike-specific TCR breadth and depth grew following two AZD1222 doses. Reportedly, nearly half the spike-specific TCRs target unmutated variant regions. Females outnumbered males among donors, who were mostly white British; clonal diversity was possibly underestimated.

Libraries were prepared by immunoSEQ multiplex PCR; TCRdb keeps only in-frame clonotypes and omits some of them. The sample contains approximately 220,000 clones, roughly 91% of which appear only once. Turning to this clone: Antigen: not known.

The V and J ends lost 0 bases and 7 bases respectively, with 16 bases between them. Germline assignment: CDR1 SGHAT and CDR2 FQNNGV. The CDR3 is 16 residues long. This TCR was sampled from an adult in good health. The specimen comprised peripheral blood, sampled on day 0 of MenACWY control vaccination. The chain couples TRBV11-2 to TRBJ2-1; D may be TRBD1 (5 bases). In nucleotides, the CDR3 is TGTGCCAGCAGCTTAGAGGCTTGGGGCAGTTGGAATGAGCAGTTCTTC. Protein sequence: CASSLEAWGSWNEQFF.